These 27 T cell receptor beta chains were sequenced from one sample in a study of shared clonotypes between healthy human individuals. Terminally differentiated effector memory CD45RA+ cells were excluded from the naive CD8 cells, which were CD45RO-negative and positively selected for CCR7. TCRdb's table, derived via immunoSEQ multiplex PCR, lists solely in-frame clones and lacks some. The data show about 2.1 million clones, about 92% seen once. The material sequenced was naive CD8+ T cells from PBMCs. The receptors shown here come from a man between 18 and 35 years old in good health. Some clones in this sample may be carry-over from other donors' samples.

V is TRBV6-1 and J is TRBJ2-4, with TRBD1 as a possible D gene (6 bases). Trimming shortened V by 6 bases and J by 3 bases, and 15 bases separated the two germline ends. This CDR3 comprises 15 residues. Germline V gene lookup returns CDR1 MNHNS and CDR2 SASEGT. The CDR3 coding sequence is TGTGCCAGCAGAGTTTGGGGGCGCGACAAAAACATTCAGTACTTC. Amino acid sequence: CASRVWGRDKNIQYF.

This rearrangement joins TRBV5-5 to TRBJ2-7, with D hard to call. The germline CDR1 and CDR2 sequences are SGHKS and YYEKEE (reference sequence). V was clipped by 4 bases and J by 0 bases, with 14 bases between them. There are 15 residues in the CDR3. CDR3 DNA sequence: TGTGCCAGCAGCCCAGGACGGGTTAGCTCCTACGAGCAGTACTTC. It specifies CASSPGRVSSYEQYF.

The genes are TRBV7-8 and TRBJ1-5; D is uncertain. The CDR3 is 16 residues long. The ends were cut back, 1 base at V and 1 base at J, with 11 bases in the middle. Germline CDR1 and CDR2: SGHVS and FQNEAQ. The CDR3 reads CASSLGPRMSNQPQHF. CDR3 DNA sequence: TGTGCCAGCAGCTTAGGGCCAAGAATGAGCAATCAGCCCCAGCATTTT.

V gene TRBV28 combines with J gene TRBJ1-6, with TRBD1 as a possible D gene (6 bases). There are 13 residues in the CDR3. Trimming took 7 bases from V and 8 from J, leaving 12 bases between them. Germline CDR1 reads MDHEN; CDR2 reads SYDVKM. CDR3 residues: CASKGRGYSPLHF. The CDR3 coding sequence is TGTGCCAGCAAGGGAAGGGGGTATTCACCCCTCCACTTT.

The chain joins TRBV9 to TRBJ1-1; a weak D match, TRBD1 (6 bases). V was shortened by 5 bases and J by 5 bases, with 16 bases between the two germline ends. Germline V CDR1 and CDR2: SGDLS, YYNGEE. This CDR3 has 14 residues. CDR3 amino acids: CASSDTGQGTEAFF. CDR3 sequence (DNA): TGTGCCAGCAGTGATACAGGTCAGGGGACTGAAGCTTTCTTT.

The DNA of the CDR3 is TGCGCCAGCCGATCGGGGGGGATCTATGGCTACACCTTC. It is translated as CASRSGGIYGYTF. V is TRBV23-1 and J is TRBJ1-2, with D possibly being TRBD1 (5 bases). TRBV23-1 is recorded as an ORF, its role being uncertain. The CDR3 is made up of 13 amino acids. V was pared by 8 bases and J by 4 bases, with 14 bases between.

The chain recombines TRBV5-1 with TRBJ2-1, with D possibly TRBD2 on 5 matching bases. V lost 3 bases to trimming and J lost 8 bases, with 6 bases between them. The CDR3 has 11 residues. The V gene's germline CDR1 is SGHRS and CDR2 YFSETQ. The CDR3 nucleotides are TGCGCCAGCAGCTCGGGGTATGAGCAGTTCTTC. It encodes CASSSGYEQFF.

The chain combines TRBV28 with TRBJ2-7, with 10 bases that match TRBD1. Per germline, CDR1 MDHEN and CDR2 SYDVKM. The CDR3 has 14 amino acids. Trimming cost V 6 bases and J 5 bases; bases outside gene matches: 7. CDR3 DNA: TGTGCCAGCAGGCCTACCGGGACAGGGGACGAGCAGTACTTC. This translates into CASRPTGTGDEQYF.

This clone was observed a handful of times. The chain carries TRBV28 and TRBJ2-7; 7 positions agree with TRBD1. The germline gives CDR1 MDHEN, CDR2 SYDVKM. This CDR3 is built from 14 residues. The junction had 6 bases not matched to a gene; V was cut back by 4 bases and J by 3 bases. Written as DNA, the CDR3 is TGTGCCAGCAGTTCGACAGGGCGCTACTACGAGCAGTACTTC. It codes for CASSSTGRYYEQYF.

The rearrangement uses TRBV4-1 and TRBJ2-5; D perhaps matches TRBD2 (6 bases). CDR1 is MGHRA, CDR2 YSYEKL, per germline. The CDR3 consists of 14 residues. V lost 1 base and J lost 5, with 11 bases in between. The CDR3 bases are TGCGCCAGCAGCCAAGTGTACCGGGGGGAGACCCAGTACTTC. Its protein product is CASSQVYRGETQYF.

As concerns this clone: Other nucleotide sequences from this sample produce the same CDR3. This chain joins TRBV9 and TRBJ1-2, with unresolved D. There are 11 residues in the CDR3. The germline gives CDR1 SGDLS, CDR2 YYNGEE. Trimming removed 3 bases from V and 4 bases from J, with 4 bases in between. The CDR3 spells CASSEGYGYTF. CDR3 bases: TGTGCCAGCAGCGAGGGCTATGGCTACACCTTC.

The chain recombines TRBV4-1 with TRBJ1-2, with no clear D. Germline assignment: CDR1 MGHRA and CDR2 YSYEKL. The germline V and J ends were trimmed by 4 bases and 4 bases, with 13 bases remaining between them. This CDR3 region has 14 residues. CDR3 DNA sequence: TGCGCCAGCAGCCCCGCCTCATTGCCCTATGGCTACACCTTC. Translated: CASSPASLPYGYTF.

The chain recombines TRBV14 with TRBJ1-4; D may be TRBD1 (5 bases). Looked up from germline, CDR1 is SGHDN and CDR2 is FVKESK. V lost 1 base, J lost 8 bases, and 14 bases lay in between. The CDR3 totals 15 residues. CDR3: CASSQGRGGDEKLFF. The CDR3 nucleotides read TGTGCCAGCAGCCAAGGAAGGGGAGGGGACGAAAAACTGTTTTTT.

The chain couples TRBV10-1 to TRBJ2-1; 8 positions agree with TRBD2. From germline, CDR1 is WNHNN and CDR2 SYGVQD (reference sequence). CDR3 length equals 16 residues. Trimming cost V 1 base and J 2 bases; bases outside gene matches: 4. CDR3 in DNA: TGCGCCAGCAGTGAGTTGACTAGCGACACCTACAATGAGCAGTTCTTC. Translating gives CASSELTSDTYNEQFF.

The V call is TRBV6-1, the J call TRBJ1-3; D call uncertain. Trimming cost V 0 bases and J 0 bases, with 9 bases left between them. The CDR3 covers 16 residues. The V gene's germline CDR1 is MNHNS and CDR2 SASEGT. For the CDR3, the DNA is TGTGCCAGCAGTGAAGCGCTTCCCGGCTCTGGAAACACCATATATTTT. It encodes CASSEALPGSGNTIYF.

The genes are TRBV7-3 and TRBJ2-5, with 7 bases aligning to TRBD2. The germline gives CDR1 SGHTA, CDR2 FQGTGA. The CDR3 covers 13 residues. The ends lost 3 bases at V and 3 bases at J; junction bases unmatched: 1. In nucleotides, the CDR3 is TGTGCCAGCAGCTTTCTAGCGGAAGAGACCCAGTACTTC. Translated: CASSFLAEETQYF.

The rearrangement uses TRBV29-1 and TRBJ2-1; D could derive from TRBD1 or TRBD2 (5 bases each). In germline, CDR1 is SQVTM, CDR2 ANQGSEA. V lost 5 bases and J lost 6, with 8 bases in between. The CDR3 sequence is 11 residues long. DNA for the CDR3: TGCAGCGTTCGGGACCTCAATGAGCAGTTCTTC. It yields the protein CSVRDLNEQFF.

The chain combines TRBV27 with TRBJ2-1; the match to TRBD2 covers 8 bases. The ends lost 3 bases at V and 3 bases at J; junction bases unmatched: 1. The length of the CDR3 is 14 residues. Germline assignment: CDR1 MNHEY and CDR2 SMNVEV (reference sequence). The CDR3 nucleotides are TGTGCCAGCAGTTTCACTAGCGGCTACAATGAGCAGTTCTTC. Its protein is CASSFTSGYNEQFF.

The chain has TRBV29-1 and TRBJ2-1; no clear D gene. The V and J ends lost 3 bases and 5 bases respectively, with 20 bases between them. Germline V lookup: CDR1 SQVTM, CDR2 ANQGSEA. CDR3 length: 16 amino acids. The CDR3, as DNA: TGCAGCGTTGAGTTTTCTGCACATTTAACCAACAATGAGCAGTTCTTC. It yields the protein CSVEFSAHLTNNEQFF.

CDR3 sequence: CASSPPRGGYTF. The DNA of the CDR3 is TGTGCCAGCTCACCGCCCCGGGGCGGCTACACCTTC. The chain couples TRBV18 to TRBJ1-2; possible D gene TRBD1, 5 bases. The germline gives CDR1 KGHSH, CDR2 LQKENI. V was pared by 3 bases and J by 8 bases, with 10 bases between. The CDR3 sequence is 12 residues long.

CDR3 bases: TGTGCCAGCAGTTCCAGGGGTGCTTACAATGAGCAGTTCTTC. Amino acid sequence: CASSSRGAYNEQFF. The rearrangement uses TRBV27 and TRBJ2-1, with D possibly TRBD1 on 6 matching bases. CDR1 MNHEY and CDR2 SMNVEV come from the germline V gene (reference sequence). V shed 4 bases and J shed 4 bases, with 11 bases lying between them. The CDR3 runs to 14 residues.

The rearrangement links TRBV6-1 to TRBJ1-1, with D unclear. Per germline, CDR1 MNHNS and CDR2 SASEGT. The CDR3 loop spans 14 amino acids. Trimming took 10 bases from V and 0 from J, leaving 15 bases between them. CDR3 sequence reads: CATQAGRVNTEAFF. CDR3 nucleotide sequence: TGTGCCACCCAAGCAGGTCGGGTGAACACTGAAGCTTTCTTT.

V and J are TRBV6-6 and TRBJ1-3; D remains unclear. The CDR3 runs 14 residues. Germline loops: CDR1 MNHNY, CDR2 SVGAGI (reference sequence). V was clipped by 2 bases and J by 3 bases, with 8 bases between them. This CDR3 reads CASSYTAVGNTIYF. CDR3 DNA: TGTGCCAGCAGTTACACGGCCGTTGGAAACACCATATATTTT.

The genes are TRBV29-1 and TRBJ2-7; possibly TRBD2 for D (5 bases). Germline values: CDR1 SQVTM, CDR2 ANQGSEA. Deletions cut 5 bases from V and 3 bases from J, with 17 bases between. CDR3 size: 14 residues. CDR3 sequence: CSVTGGPRFYEQYF. CDR3 coding DNA: TGCAGCGTTACCGGAGGACCCCGCTTCTACGAGCAGTACTTC.

The chain uses TRBV7-3 and TRBJ1-1, with D hard to call. Germline V lookup: CDR1 SGHTA, CDR2 FQGTGA. The CDR3 covers 15 residues. V shed 5 bases and J shed 4 bases, with 17 bases lying between them. The CDR3 reads CASSAWTAAGTEAFF. The CDR3 bases are TGTGCCAGCAGCGCATGGACGGCCGCGGGCACTGAAGCTTTCTTT.

The chain is built from TRBV7-2 and TRBJ2-7; 8 positions match TRBD2. The CDR3 has 15 amino acids. Germline V gene lookup returns CDR1 SGHTA and CDR2 FQGNSA. The trim removed 5 bases at V and 1 base at J, leaving 7 bases unmatched. The DNA of the CDR3 is TGTGCCAGCAGCCGCGGGACTAGTTATTCCTACGAGCAGTACTTC. It encodes CASSRGTSYSYEQYF.

The chain carries TRBV27 and TRBJ2-7, with D tentatively TRBD1 (5 bases). V was cut by 6 bases and J by 5 bases, with 20 bases left in between. This CDR3 contains 15 residues. CDR1 and CDR2 (germline): MNHEY, SMNVEV (reference sequence). This CDR3 is CASSPLEAFRDEQYF. In nucleotides, the CDR3 is TGTGCCAGCAGCCCCCTTGAGGCCTTCAGGGACGAGCAGTACTTC.